This entry lists 22 T cell receptor beta chains sequenced from one sample in a study of shared clonotypes between healthy human individuals. Method: immunoSEQ multiplex PCR; TCRdb's copy keeps in-frame clones and lacks some. The table includes 2 million to 2.5 million clones, less than 95% detected once. The source material was naive CD4+ T cells from PBMCs. Described subset: CD45RA+ positively selected. The receptors derive from a man aged 18 to 30 in good health. Some clones in this sample may be carry-over from other donors' samples.

This rearrangement joins TRBV6-5 to TRBJ2-4, with D uncertain. Trimming left V 0 bases short and J 0 bases short, with 9 bases between. The CDR3 extends over 16 amino acids. Per germline, CDR1 MNHEY and CDR2 SVGAGI. The CDR3 coding sequence is TGTGCCAGCAGTTACTCGCCGGTGATAGCCAAAAACATTCAGTACTTC. It codes for CASSYSPVIAKNIQYF.

The chain carries TRBV7-2 and TRBJ2-5; possibly TRBD2 for D (5 bases). Per germline, CDR1 SGHTA and CDR2 FQGNSA. The CDR3 totals 13 residues. The ends were cut back, 5 bases at V and 2 bases at J, with 9 bases in the middle. CDR3 nucleotide sequence: TGTGCCAGCAGCAGCGGAATGCAAGAGACCCAGTACTTC. This gives the protein CASSSGMQETQYF.

V gene TRBV18 combines with J gene TRBJ1-2, with D perhaps TRBD1 (6 bases). V was trimmed by 4 bases and J by 4 bases, leaving 16 bases between them. The CDR3 runs to 15 residues. CDR1 and CDR2 (germline): KGHSH, LQKENI. CDR3: CASSQERGGAYGYTF. The CDR3 DNA reads TGTGCCAGCTCACAGGAACGAGGGGGGGCCTATGGCTACACCTTC.

A note on this clone: The same CDR3 is also encoded by other DNA sequences in this sample. The chain carries TRBV18 and TRBJ2-1, with D perhaps assigned TRBD1 or TRBD2 (5 bases each). From germline, CDR1 is KGHSH and CDR2 LQKENI. The CDR3 has 15 residues. Deletions cut 0 bases from V and 7 bases from J, with 13 bases between. The CDR3 DNA sequence: TGTGCCAGCTCACCACCGGGCACAGGAGGAAATGAGCAGTTCTTC. Its protein product is CASSPPGTGGNEQFF.

The table lists this clone with a few counts. J is TRBJ1-3 and V is TRBV5-4; D is unresolved. With 4 bases removed from V and 3 bases from J, the gap between germline ends came to 11 bases. The CDR3 extends over 14 amino acids. Germline-derived CDR1 and CDR2 are SGHNT and YYREEE (reference sequence). As DNA, the CDR3 is TGTGCCAGCAGCAAAGTGGGGAGTGGAAACACCATATATTTT. This gives the protein CASSKVGSGNTIYF.

This clone was observed a handful of times. The V call is TRBV7-9, the J call TRBJ1-4; D uncertain. V lost 6 bases and J 8 bases, leaving 7 bases between the germline ends. Germline V lookup: CDR1 SEHNR, CDR2 FQNEAQ (reference sequence). The CDR3 has 11 amino acids. This CDR3 is CASSPIEKLFF. CDR3 DNA sequence: TGTGCCAGCAGTCCAATAGAAAAACTGTTTTTT.

Concerning this clone itself: This sample also contains other DNA sequences that code for the same CDR3. The chain joins TRBV18 to TRBJ2-5, with 11 bases fitting TRBD2. Per the germline V gene, CDR1 is KGHSH and CDR2 is LQKENI. The CDR3 has 14 residues. The junction had 2 bases not matched to a gene; V was cut back by 3 bases and J by 5 bases. CDR3 sequence reads: CASSPTSGKETQYF. In DNA form, the CDR3 reads TGTGCCAGCTCACCGACTAGCGGGAAGGAGACCCAGTACTTC.

This clone showed up just a few times. This chain links TRBV18 with TRBJ1-1, with D unresolved. Trimming took 2 bases from V and 3 from J, leaving 7 bases between them. CDR3 length equals 13 residues. CDR1 is KGHSH and CDR2 is LQKENI in the germline V gene. Here the CDR3 reads CASSPKPDTEAFF. The CDR3 coding sequence is TGTGCCAGCTCACCAAAACCCGACACTGAAGCTTTCTTT.

The chain is built from TRBV30 and TRBJ1-6, with D unresolved. This CDR3 comprises 14 residues. Germline V gene data show CDR1 as GTSNPN and CDR2 as SVGIG (reference sequence). V lost 4 bases to trimming and J lost 10 bases, with 17 bases between them. The CDR3 sequence: CAWNGLVVDSPLHF. The CDR3 DNA is TGTGCCTGGAACGGCCTCGTGGTGGACTCACCCCTCCACTTT. Full variable domain (rest looked up from reference TRBV30 and TRBJ1-6): SQTIHQWPATLVQPVGSPLSLECTVEGTSNPNLYWYRQAAGRGLQLLFYSVGIGQISSEVPQNLSASRPQDRQFILSSKKLLLSDSGFYLCAWNGLVVDSPLHFGNGTRLTVT.

About this clone itself: The same CDR3 is also encoded by other DNA sequences in this sample. This chain uses TRBV7-2 with TRBJ1-1; D gene unclear. This CDR3 has 15 amino acids. Germline loops: CDR1 SGHTA, CDR2 FQGNSA. Trimming removed 1 base from V and 1 base from J, with 10 bases in between. The CDR3 coding sequence is TGTGCCAGCAGCTTAGTGGCAACTTCGAACACTGAAGCTTTCTTT. Translation gives CASSLVATSNTEAFF.

V is TRBV19 and J is TRBJ2-7, with D perhaps TRBD2 (5 bases). CDR3 length equals 14 residues. V was trimmed by 5 bases and J by 4 bases, leaving 15 bases between them. Germline V CDR1 and CDR2: LNHDA, SQIVND (reference sequence). The CDR3 bases are TGTGCCAGTAGTGGACGGGATTTACGGTACGAGCAGTACTTC. As protein: CASSGRDLRYEQYF. The full variable domain, its missing parts supplied by reference TRBV19 and TRBJ2-7, is DGGITQSPKYLFRKEGQNVTLSCEQNLNHDAMYWYRQDPGQGLRLIYYSQIVNDFQKGDIAEGYSVSREKKESFPLTVTSAQKNPTAFYLCASSGRDLRYEQYFGPGTRLTVT.

This clone was seen just once. The chain carries TRBV5-1 and TRBJ2-2; D gene uncertain. There are 16 residues in the CDR3. Germline CDR1 SGHRS, CDR2 YFSETQ. V was trimmed by 1 base and J by 3 bases, leaving 13 bases between them. The CDR3 reads CASSLQGRRDTGELFF. CDR3 in DNA: TGCGCCAGCAGCTTGCAAGGTCGCCGGGACACCGGGGAGCTGTTTTTT.

This chain uses TRBV28 with TRBJ2-1; the D gene is possibly TRBD2 (7 bases). Germline V gene sequence: CDR1 MDHEN, CDR2 SYDVKM. There are 17 residues in the CDR3. The V gene lost 3 bases and the J gene lost 1 base, with 16 bases spanning the gap. The CDR3 spells CASSFGGAPISYNEQFF. As DNA, the CDR3 is TGTGCCAGCAGTTTTGGGGGGGCGCCAATTTCCTACAATGAGCAGTTCTTC.

V and J are TRBV6-1 and TRBJ2-7; TRBD2 matches at 10 bases. The length of the CDR3 is 14 residues. V lost 3 bases and J lost 5; bases outside the gene matches: 4. Germline CDR1 and CDR2: MNHNS and SASEGT. CDR3 DNA sequence: TGTGCCAGCAGTGAGCTAGCGGGAGAGGACGAGCAGTACTTC. As protein: CASSELAGEDEQYF.

Turning to this clone: The same CDR3 also results from other DNA sequences found in this sample. Written as DNA, the CDR3 is TGTGCCAGCAGCTTACGTAGCAGCACAGATACGCAGTATTTT. Amino acid sequence: CASSLRSSTDTQYF. The V gene is TRBV7-3, the J gene TRBJ2-3, with D hard to call. The germline CDR1 and CDR2 sequences are SGHTA and FQGTGA. The CDR3 is 14 amino acids. V was clipped by 2 bases and J by 0 bases, with 6 bases between them. Full variable domain (outside the CDR3, taken from reference TRBV7-3 and TRBJ2-3): GAGVSQTPSNKVTEKGKYVELRCDPISGHTALYWYRQSLGQGPEFLIYFQGTGAADDSGLPNDRFFAVRPEGSVSTLKIQRTERGDSAVYLCASSLRSSTDTQYFGPGTRLTVL.

V and J are TRBV9 and TRBJ2-1, with 9 bases lining up with TRBD2. This CDR3 is 16 amino acids long. J gave up 9 bases and V 4 bases, and 14 bases lay outside the gene matches. Germline lookup yields CDR1 SGDLS and CDR2 YYNGEE. The CDR3, as DNA: TGTGCCAGCAGCCCCCAGACTAGCGGTGCTCGTGTTGAGCAGTTCTTC. This translates into CASSPQTSGARVEQFF. The whole variable domain, filled in from reference TRBV9 and TRBJ2-1, reads DSGVTQTPKHLITATGQRVTLRCSPRSGDLSVYWYQQSLDQGLQFLIQYYNGEERAKGNILERFSAQQFPDLHSELNLSSLELGDSALYFCASSPQTSGARVEQFFGPGTRLTVL.

The rearrangement uses TRBV7-6 and TRBJ2-7; possibly TRBD2 for D (6 bases). The CDR3 has 15 residues. The V and J ends lost 0 bases and 1 base respectively, with 10 bases between them. CDR1 is SGHVS, CDR2 FNYEAQ, per germline. CDR3 region: CASSLASGVSYEQYF. The CDR3 nucleotides read TGTGCCAGCAGCTTAGCGTCGGGAGTGTCCTACGAGCAGTACTTC.

As regards this clone: Within the sample, other DNA sequences also encode this same CDR3. The chain uses TRBV9 and TRBJ1-4, with D possibly TRBD1 on 5 matching bases. CDR1 is SGDLS, CDR2 YYNGEE, per germline. The ends were cut back, 3 bases at V and 5 bases at J, with 11 bases in the middle. This CDR3 is built from 14 residues. CDR3 sequence (DNA): TGTGCCAGCAGCGCCGGGACTCAAAATGAAAAACTGTTTTTT. Translation: CASSAGTQNEKLFF.

The chain links TRBV30 to TRBJ1-2; no clear D gene. CDR1 is GTSNPN, CDR2 SVGIG, per germline (reference sequence). V lost 4 bases, J lost 0 bases, and 12 bases lay in between. The length of the CDR3 is 14 residues. CDR3 sequence reads: CAWNPVLSNYGYTF. As DNA, the CDR3 is TGTGCCTGGAACCCAGTGCTTTCTAACTATGGCTACACCTTC.

As for this clone: The sample contains more than one DNA sequence encoding this CDR3. This chain links TRBV5-4 with TRBJ2-2; weak D call: TRBD2 (5 bases). CDR1 SGHNT and CDR2 YYREEE come from the germline V gene (reference sequence). The ends were cut back, 2 bases at V and 2 bases at J, with 10 bases in the middle. The CDR3 extends over 15 amino acids. CDR3 in DNA: TGTGCCAGCAGCTTAAAAAGCGGAAACACCGGGGAGCTGTTTTTT. Its translation: CASSLKSGNTGELFF.

The CDR3 bases are TGTGCCAGCCGCCGCGCCGGGACTAGCGGGAGGGAAGGGGAGCTGTTTTTT. Amino acids: CASRRAGTSGREGELFF. The J gene is TRBJ2-2, the V gene TRBV7-2, with 16 bases aligning to TRBD2. Germline V lookup: CDR1 SGHTA, CDR2 FQGNSA. There are 17 residues in the CDR3. Losses at the gene ends were 8 bases for V and 8 bases for J; bases not matched to a gene: 11. Based on the CDR3 plus reference TRBV7-2 and TRBJ2-2, the full variable domain is GAGVSQSPSNKVTEKGKDVELRCDPISGHTALYWYRQSLGQGLEFLIYFQGNSAPDKSGLPSDRFSAERTGGSVSTLTIQRTQQEDSAVYLCASRRAGTSGREGELFFGEGSRLTVL.

The chain recombines TRBV7-9 with TRBJ1-1; 7 bases are a match to TRBD1. Unmatched junction bases numbered 16, after V lost 5 bases and J lost 10 bases. The CDR3 is 15 amino acids. Germline V CDR1 and CDR2: SEHNR, FQNEAQ (reference sequence). The CDR3 loop reads CASSPQTGAREAAFF. DNA of the CDR3: TGTGCCAGCAGCCCACAAACAGGGGCCCGGGAGGCAGCTTTCTTT.